These T cell receptor beta chains were read from a single sample in a study of T cell responses to AZD1222 COVID-19 vaccine. Clones were sequenced by immunoSEQ multiplex PCR, and TCRdb holds only the in-frame ones, with some missing. Of roughly 150,000 clones in the sample, more than 75% were seen once. The sequenced sample was peripheral blood, obtained on day 0 of AZD1222 vaccination. All receptors come from an adult in good health. CDR3s include the opening cysteine and the closing phenylalanine or tryptophan. Each record gives: D gene, J gene, V gene, clone size, CDR3 DNA, CDR3 protein. A D gene is named only where the DNA matches it firmly. Size tells how often a clone was seen (once, few, many) or the class of an expanded clone, and some rows leave it out.

D gene: -
J gene: TRBJ1-6
V gene: TRBV2
clone size: -
CDR3 DNA: TGTGCCAGCAGCGGTAATTCACCCCTCCACTTT
CDR3 protein: CASSGNSPLHF

D gene: -
J gene: TRBJ1-5
V gene: TRBV5-1
clone size: -
CDR3 DNA: TGCGCCAGCAGCTTGTCTGGGAGCAATCAGCCCCAGCATTTT
CDR3 protein: CASSLSGSNQPQHF

D gene: -
J gene: TRBJ1-5
V gene: TRBV11-2
clone size: -
CDR3 DNA: TGTGCCAGCAGCTTAGACAGGTTTCAACCAGGCAATCAGCCCCAGCATTTT
CDR3 protein: CASSLDRFQPGNQPQHF

D gene: TRBD1
J gene: TRBJ2-2
V gene: TRBV11-3
clone size: few
CDR3 DNA: TGTGCCAGCAGCTCCACAGGGGGACAGTACACCGGGGAGCTGTTTTTT
CDR3 protein: CASSSTGGQYTGELFF

D gene: -
J gene: TRBJ1-1
V gene: TRBV5-5
clone size: -
CDR3 DNA: TGTGCCAGCAGCTTGGCTGGGTCTCCCACTGAAGCTTTCTTT
CDR3 protein: CASSLAGSPTEAFF

D gene: -
J gene: TRBJ1-1
V gene: TRBV5-1
clone size: -
CDR3 DNA: TGCGCCAGCAGCTTGGACAGGGAAACTGAAGCTTTCTTT
CDR3 protein: CASSLDRETEAFF

D gene: TRBD1
J gene: TRBJ1-5
V gene: TRBV6-5
clone size: -
CDR3 DNA: TGTGCCACCCGGGACAGGGAGAGCAATCAGCCCCAGCATTTT
CDR3 protein: CATRDRESNQPQHF

D gene: TRBD2
J gene: TRBJ2-1
V gene: TRBV7-3
clone size: -
CDR3 DNA: TGTGCCAGCAGCTATAGCGGGGGGAACAATGAGCAGTTCTTC
CDR3 protein: CASSYSGGNNEQFF

D gene: TRBD1
J gene: TRBJ1-2
V gene: TRBV30
clone size: -
CDR3 DNA: TGTGCCTGGAGCCGGACAGGGGGCAGCTATGGCTACACCTTC
CDR3 protein: CAWSRTGGSYGYTF

D gene: -
J gene: TRBJ1-1
V gene: TRBV7-8
clone size: -
CDR3 DNA: TGTGCCAGCAGCTCCTCCGTGGGTACGAACACTGAAGCTTTCTTT
CDR3 protein: CASSSSVGTNTEAFF

D gene: -
J gene: TRBJ2-1
V gene: TRBV7-8
clone size: few
CDR3 DNA: TGTGCCAGCAGCTTATCGGCGGTCCCAGGGCTGTTCTTC
CDR3 protein: CASSLSAVPGLFF

D gene: -
J gene: TRBJ1-1
V gene: TRBV6-5
clone size: few
CDR3 DNA: TGTGCCAGCAGTTACGGGTCGGGGTTGAACACTGAAGCTTTCTTT
CDR3 protein: CASSYGSGLNTEAFF

D gene: -
J gene: TRBJ1-1
V gene: TRBV2
clone size: -
CDR3 DNA: TGTGCCAGCCAAACATACAGGAGGGACACTGAAGCTTTCTTT
CDR3 protein: CASQTYRRDTEAFF

D gene: -
J gene: TRBJ2-7
V gene: TRBV7-9
clone size: few
CDR3 DNA: TGTGCCAGCAGCTTAGTCCGGGACACCTACGAGCAGTACTTC
CDR3 protein: CASSLVRDTYEQYF

D gene: -
J gene: TRBJ1-4
V gene: TRBV6-5
clone size: -
CDR3 DNA: TGTGCCAGCAGTCTGACAGGTTATAATGAAAAACTGTTTTTT
CDR3 protein: CASSLTGYNEKLFF

D gene: TRBD1
J gene: TRBJ2-3
V gene: TRBV28
clone size: -
CDR3 DNA: TGTGCCAGCAGGCCCTTCTGGGACAGGGGGGCAGATACGCAGTATTTT
CDR3 protein: CASRPFWDRGADTQYF

D gene: -
J gene: TRBJ2-7
V gene: TRBV20-1
clone size: -
CDR3 DNA: TGCAGTGCTAGGTCGGGGGTCGAGCAGTACTTC
CDR3 protein: CSARSGVEQYF

D gene: -
J gene: TRBJ2-7
V gene: TRBV11-3
clone size: -
CDR3 DNA: TGTGCCAGCAGCTTAGACGGGGGCGAGCAGTACTTC
CDR3 protein: CASSLDGGEQYF

D gene: -
J gene: TRBJ2-3
V gene: TRBV14
clone size: -
CDR3 DNA: TGTGCCAGCAGCCAATCCCATAGGGTGACAGATACGCAGTATTTT
CDR3 protein: CASSQSHRVTDTQYF

D gene: -
J gene: TRBJ1-1
V gene: TRBV2
clone size: -
CDR3 DNA: TGTGCCAGCAGTGCCCTGAATGCACGGTTGAACACTGAAGCTTTCTTT
CDR3 protein: CASSALNARLNTEAFF

D gene: TRBD2
J gene: TRBJ2-1
V gene: TRBV19
clone size: -
CDR3 DNA: TGTGCCAGTAGTGCCCGGACTAGCGGGGGAGGAGGAGAGCAGTTCTTC
CDR3 protein: CASSARTSGGGGEQFF

D gene: TRBD1
J gene: TRBJ1-2
V gene: TRBV29-1
clone size: -
CDR3 DNA: TGCAGCGCCTCCCCGGGGACAGGGTATGGCTACACCTTC
CDR3 protein: CSASPGTGYGYTF

D gene: -
J gene: TRBJ2-1
V gene: TRBV12-5
clone size: once
CDR3 DNA: TGTGCTAGTGGTTTGGTATCCCCAGGGATGAATGAGCAGTTCTTC
CDR3 protein: CASGLVSPGMNEQFF

D gene: TRBD1
J gene: TRBJ1-5
V gene: TRBV28
clone size: -
CDR3 DNA: TGTGCCAGCGGTAGGGGGACAGGGGACCAGCCCCAGCATTTT
CDR3 protein: CASGRGTGDQPQHF

D gene: TRBD2
J gene: TRBJ2-7
V gene: TRBV18
clone size: few
CDR3 DNA: TGTGCCAGCTCACCACAGACTAGCGGTAGCGAGCAGTACTTC
CDR3 protein: CASSPQTSGSEQYF

D gene: -
J gene: TRBJ2-7
V gene: TRBV28
clone size: -
CDR3 DNA: TGTGCCAGCAGTTTATCAGGTCCCTACGAGCAGTACTTC
CDR3 protein: CASSLSGPYEQYF

D gene: -
J gene: TRBJ1-2
V gene: TRBV2
clone size: -
CDR3 DNA: TGTGCCAGCATTGAAGGACAGATCCTTTACTATGGCTACACCTTC
CDR3 protein: CASIEGQILYYGYTF

D gene: TRBD1
J gene: TRBJ1-6
V gene: TRBV27
clone size: -
CDR3 DNA: TGTGCCAGCAGTTTACAGGGGGCAAGGTATAATTCACCCCTCCACTTT
CDR3 protein: CASSLQGARYNSPLHF

D gene: TRBD1
J gene: TRBJ1-1
V gene: TRBV7-2
clone size: -
CDR3 DNA: TGTGCCAGCAGCTTTGGACAGGGGTTTTACCCTGAAGCTTTCTTT
CDR3 protein: CASSFGQGFYPEAFF

D gene: -
J gene: TRBJ1-6
V gene: TRBV5-1
clone size: -
CDR3 DNA: TGCGCCAGCACTCTTGTACGGGCAGATAATTCACCCCTCCACTTT
CDR3 protein: CASTLVRADNSPLHF

D gene: -
J gene: TRBJ1-3
V gene: TRBV5-1
clone size: -
CDR3 DNA: TGCGCCAGCAGTCCTCGGTACCCAAACTCTGGAAACACCATATATTTT
CDR3 protein: CASSPRYPNSGNTIYF

D gene: -
J gene: TRBJ2-2
V gene: TRBV27
clone size: -
CDR3 DNA: TGTGCCAGCAGTTCCTGGGGGGGGCACGGCACCGGGGAGCTGTTTTTT
CDR3 protein: CASSSWGGHGTGELFF

D gene: -
J gene: TRBJ1-2
V gene: TRBV10-3
clone size: few
CDR3 DNA: TGTGCCATCAGTGATACCACAGGGAACTATGGCTACACCTTC
CDR3 protein: CAISDTTGNYGYTF

D gene: -
J gene: TRBJ1-6
V gene: TRBV27
clone size: -
CDR3 DNA: TGTGCCAGCAGTTTATCCCGACAGGTCTCCAATTCACCCCTCCACTTT
CDR3 protein: CASSLSRQVSNSPLHF

D gene: TRBD1
J gene: TRBJ1-1
V gene: TRBV27
clone size: -
CDR3 DNA: TGTGCCAGCAGTCCATTAGACAGGGGGCAGAAAGCTTTCTTT
CDR3 protein: CASSPLDRGQKAFF

D gene: -
J gene: TRBJ1-1
V gene: TRBV9
clone size: -
CDR3 DNA: TGTGCCAGCAGCGTATACTTAGGGGCCGTCGAGGACACTGAAGCTTTCTTT
CDR3 protein: CASSVYLGAVEDTEAFF

D gene: -
J gene: TRBJ1-2
V gene: TRBV6-5
clone size: -
CDR3 DNA: TGTGCCAGCAGTTCCCTTCCGGGGTCTGGCTACACCTTC
CDR3 protein: CASSSLPGSGYTF

D gene: TRBD2
J gene: TRBJ2-2
V gene: TRBV30
clone size: -
CDR3 DNA: TGTGCCTGGAGTGGCGACCGGGGGACTATTGGATCCGGGGAGCTGTTTTTT
CDR3 protein: CAWSGDRGTIGSGELFF

D gene: -
J gene: TRBJ1-1
V gene: TRBV4-1
clone size: -
CDR3 DNA: TGCGCCAGCAGCCAGGACGGACCCACTGAAGCTTTCTTT
CDR3 protein: CASSQDGPTEAFF

D gene: -
J gene: TRBJ1-1
V gene: TRBV7-3
clone size: -
CDR3 DNA: TGTGCCAGCAGCTCGGACTGGGGCACTGAAGCTTTCTTT
CDR3 protein: CASSSDWGTEAFF

D gene: -
J gene: TRBJ1-6
V gene: TRBV7-2
clone size: once
CDR3 DNA: TGTGCCAGCAGCTTTGGTGGCATAACCAATTCACCCCTCCACTTT
CDR3 protein: CASSFGGITNSPLHF

D gene: TRBD1
J gene: TRBJ2-3
V gene: TRBV6-1
clone size: few
CDR3 DNA: TGTGCCAGCAGTGAAGCGCCAGGGGGCGCAGATACGCAGTATTTT
CDR3 protein: CASSEAPGGADTQYF